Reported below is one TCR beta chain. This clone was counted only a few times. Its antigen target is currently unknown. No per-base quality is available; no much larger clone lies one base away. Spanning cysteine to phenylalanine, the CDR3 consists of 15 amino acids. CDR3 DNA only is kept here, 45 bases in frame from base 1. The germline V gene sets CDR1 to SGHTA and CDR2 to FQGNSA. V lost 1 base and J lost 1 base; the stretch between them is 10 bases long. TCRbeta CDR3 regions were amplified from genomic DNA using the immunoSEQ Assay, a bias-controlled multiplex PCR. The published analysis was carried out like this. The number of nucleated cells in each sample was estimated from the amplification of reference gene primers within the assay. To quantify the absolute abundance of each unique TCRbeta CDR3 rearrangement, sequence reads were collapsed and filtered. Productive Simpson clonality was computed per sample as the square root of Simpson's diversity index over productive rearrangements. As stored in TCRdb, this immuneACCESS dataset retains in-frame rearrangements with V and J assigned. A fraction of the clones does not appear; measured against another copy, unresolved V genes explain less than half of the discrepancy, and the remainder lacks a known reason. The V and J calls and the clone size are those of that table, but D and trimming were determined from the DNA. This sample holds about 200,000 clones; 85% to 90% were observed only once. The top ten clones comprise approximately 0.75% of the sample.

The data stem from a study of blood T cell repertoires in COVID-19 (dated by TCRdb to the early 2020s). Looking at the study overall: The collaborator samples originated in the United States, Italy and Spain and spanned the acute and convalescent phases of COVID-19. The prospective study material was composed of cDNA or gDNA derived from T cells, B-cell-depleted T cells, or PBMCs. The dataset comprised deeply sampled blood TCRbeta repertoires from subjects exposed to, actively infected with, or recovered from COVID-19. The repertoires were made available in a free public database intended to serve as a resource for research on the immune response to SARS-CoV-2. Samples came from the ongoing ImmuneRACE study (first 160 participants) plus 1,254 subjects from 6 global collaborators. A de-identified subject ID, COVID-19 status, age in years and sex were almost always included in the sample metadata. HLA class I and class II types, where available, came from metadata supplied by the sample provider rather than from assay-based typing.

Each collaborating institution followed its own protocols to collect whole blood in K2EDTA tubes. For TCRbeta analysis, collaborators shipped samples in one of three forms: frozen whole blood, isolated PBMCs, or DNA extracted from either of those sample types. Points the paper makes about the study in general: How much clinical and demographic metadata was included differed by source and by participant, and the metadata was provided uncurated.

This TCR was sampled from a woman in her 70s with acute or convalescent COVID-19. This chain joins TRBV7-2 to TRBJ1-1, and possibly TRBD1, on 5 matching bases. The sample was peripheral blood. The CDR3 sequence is CASSLEGFGNTEAFF. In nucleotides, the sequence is TGTGCCAGCAGCTTAGAGGGGTTTGGGAACACTGAAGCTTTCTTT.